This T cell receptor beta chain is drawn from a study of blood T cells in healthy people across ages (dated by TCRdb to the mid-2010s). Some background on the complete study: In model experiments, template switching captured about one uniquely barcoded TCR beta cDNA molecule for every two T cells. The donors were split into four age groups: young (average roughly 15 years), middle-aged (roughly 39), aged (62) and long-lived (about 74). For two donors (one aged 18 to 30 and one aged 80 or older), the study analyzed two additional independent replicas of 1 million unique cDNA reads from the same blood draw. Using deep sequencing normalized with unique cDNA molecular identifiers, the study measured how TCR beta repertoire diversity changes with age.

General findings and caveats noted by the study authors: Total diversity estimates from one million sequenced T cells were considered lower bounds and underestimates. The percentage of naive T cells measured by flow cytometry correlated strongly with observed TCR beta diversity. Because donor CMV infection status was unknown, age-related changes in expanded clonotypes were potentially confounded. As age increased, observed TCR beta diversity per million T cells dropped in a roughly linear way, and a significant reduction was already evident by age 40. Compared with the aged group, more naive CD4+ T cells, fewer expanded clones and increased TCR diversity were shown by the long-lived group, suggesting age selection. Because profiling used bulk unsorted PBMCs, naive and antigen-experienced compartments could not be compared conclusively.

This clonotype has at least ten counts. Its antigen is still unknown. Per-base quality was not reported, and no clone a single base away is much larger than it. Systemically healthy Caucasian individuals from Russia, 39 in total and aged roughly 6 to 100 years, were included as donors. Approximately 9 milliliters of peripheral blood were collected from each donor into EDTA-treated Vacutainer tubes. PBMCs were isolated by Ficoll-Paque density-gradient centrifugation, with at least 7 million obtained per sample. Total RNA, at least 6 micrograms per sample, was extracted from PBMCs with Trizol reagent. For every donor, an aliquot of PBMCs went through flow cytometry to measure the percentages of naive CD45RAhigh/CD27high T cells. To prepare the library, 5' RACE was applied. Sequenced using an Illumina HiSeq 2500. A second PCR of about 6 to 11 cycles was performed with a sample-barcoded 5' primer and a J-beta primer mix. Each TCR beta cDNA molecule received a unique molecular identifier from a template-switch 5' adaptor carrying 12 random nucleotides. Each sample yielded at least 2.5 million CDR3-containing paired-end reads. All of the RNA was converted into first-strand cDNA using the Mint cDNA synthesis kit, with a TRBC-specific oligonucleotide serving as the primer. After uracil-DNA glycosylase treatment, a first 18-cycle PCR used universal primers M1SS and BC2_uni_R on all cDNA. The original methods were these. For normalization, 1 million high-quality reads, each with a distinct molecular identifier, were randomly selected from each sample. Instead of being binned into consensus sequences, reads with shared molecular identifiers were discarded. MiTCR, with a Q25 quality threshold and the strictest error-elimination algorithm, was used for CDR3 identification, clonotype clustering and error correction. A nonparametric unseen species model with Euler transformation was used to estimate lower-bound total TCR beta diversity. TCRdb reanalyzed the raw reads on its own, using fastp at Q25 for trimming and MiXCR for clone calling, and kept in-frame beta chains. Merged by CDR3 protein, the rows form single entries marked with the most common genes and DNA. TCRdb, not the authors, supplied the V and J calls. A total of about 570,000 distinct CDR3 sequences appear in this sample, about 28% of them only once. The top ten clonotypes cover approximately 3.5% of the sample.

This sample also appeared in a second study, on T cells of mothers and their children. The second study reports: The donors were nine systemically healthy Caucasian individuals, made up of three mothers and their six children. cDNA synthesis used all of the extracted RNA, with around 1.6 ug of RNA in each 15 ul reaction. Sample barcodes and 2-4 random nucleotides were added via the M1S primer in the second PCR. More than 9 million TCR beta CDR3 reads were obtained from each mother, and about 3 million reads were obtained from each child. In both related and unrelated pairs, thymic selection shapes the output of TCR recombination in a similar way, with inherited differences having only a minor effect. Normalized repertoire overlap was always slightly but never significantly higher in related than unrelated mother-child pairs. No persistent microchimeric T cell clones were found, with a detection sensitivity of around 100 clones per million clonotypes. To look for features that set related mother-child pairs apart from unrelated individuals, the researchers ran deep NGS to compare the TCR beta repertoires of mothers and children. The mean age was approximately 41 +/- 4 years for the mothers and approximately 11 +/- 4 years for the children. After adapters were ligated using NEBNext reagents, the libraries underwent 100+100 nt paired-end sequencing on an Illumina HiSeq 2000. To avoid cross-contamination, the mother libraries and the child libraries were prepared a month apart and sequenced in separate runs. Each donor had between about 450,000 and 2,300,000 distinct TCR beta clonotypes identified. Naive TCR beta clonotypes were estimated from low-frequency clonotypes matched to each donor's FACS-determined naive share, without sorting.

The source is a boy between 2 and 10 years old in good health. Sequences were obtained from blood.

In nucleotides, the sequence is TGTGCCTGGAGTAGCGGGAGGGCCTACGAGCAGTACTTC. The translation is CAWSSGRAYEQYF. This receptor chain uses TRBV30 and TRBJ2-7, with 10 bases aligning to TRBD2. CDR1 is given as GTSNPN and CDR2 as SVGIG, both from the germline V gene (reference sequence). V is pruned by 2 bases and J by 2 bases, leaving 0 bases of the junction without a gene match. The CDR3 has 13 amino acids, counting the end cysteine and phenylalanine. The entry retains the CDR3 DNA only, 39 bases that are in frame from base 1.